A single T cell receptor beta chain is shown here with its context. Its cognate antigen is unknown. The sample comes from a study of persistence of HIV-infected CD4 T cells. General study points: Rare CMV-responding cells carrying HIV-1 proviruses were not analyzed separately for TCR.

Cells were stimulated with overlapping HIV-1 Gag 15-mer peptides. CD4+ T cells upregulating both CD40 ligand and CD69 were sorted as responding cells. These HIV-1-infected adults initiated suppressive ART in chronic infection. Sequencing used immunoSEQ version 4 in survey mode. Each sample used up to about 1 ug genomic DNA diluted to about 10 ng/uL. The protocol was immunoSEQ multiplex PCR, while the TCRdb copy is restricted to in-frame clones and leaves out a portion. The sample holds fewer than 15,000 clones, about 70% seen once. V lost 4 bases and J lost 1, with 7 bases in between. Germline V gives CDR1 MGHDK, CDR2 SYGVNS. The CDR3 extends over 14 amino acids.

The material sequenced was CD4+ T cells sorted from PBMCs after roughly 19-hour stimulation, taken from a patient who received antiretroviral therapy. This chain joins TRBV25-1 and TRBJ2-2; no definite D call. The source of this sequence is an adult man with HIV who was CMV-seropositive. The CDR3 DNA is TGTGCCAGCAGTGCGGACCTGAACACCGGGGAGCTGTTTTTT. Translated: CASSADLNTGELFF.